The clone carrying this T cell receptor beta chain was seen many times. Within the sample, other DNA sequences also encode this same CDR3. The data stem from a study of metastatic and nonmetastatic thyroid tumors. Original processing notes: For papillary thyroid cancer, a distant-metastasis classifier was constructed from CDR3 differences observed across clinicopathological groups. TCRdb re-clonotyped the PCR reads via MiXCR. The V and J calls reflect TCRdb's pipeline rather than the authors' work. Of 15,000 to 25,000 clones in the sample, 20% to 30% were seen once. Trimming removed 3 bases from V and 5 bases from J, with 14 bases in between. The length of the CDR3 is 16 residues. Looked up from germline, CDR1 is WSHSY and CDR2 is SAAADI. No patient had received any treatment before thyroid surgery.

What was sequenced was blood. The TCR originated in a male donor with papillary thyroid cancer or a benign thyroid nodule (not recorded which). Some clones in this sample may be carry-over from other donors' samples. J is TRBJ1-6 and V is TRBV10-2; D gene unclear. The CDR3 here is CASSDGLEFHNSPLHF. In DNA form, the CDR3 reads TGCGCCAGCAGTGACGGACTAGAGTTTCATAATTCACCCCTCCACTTT.